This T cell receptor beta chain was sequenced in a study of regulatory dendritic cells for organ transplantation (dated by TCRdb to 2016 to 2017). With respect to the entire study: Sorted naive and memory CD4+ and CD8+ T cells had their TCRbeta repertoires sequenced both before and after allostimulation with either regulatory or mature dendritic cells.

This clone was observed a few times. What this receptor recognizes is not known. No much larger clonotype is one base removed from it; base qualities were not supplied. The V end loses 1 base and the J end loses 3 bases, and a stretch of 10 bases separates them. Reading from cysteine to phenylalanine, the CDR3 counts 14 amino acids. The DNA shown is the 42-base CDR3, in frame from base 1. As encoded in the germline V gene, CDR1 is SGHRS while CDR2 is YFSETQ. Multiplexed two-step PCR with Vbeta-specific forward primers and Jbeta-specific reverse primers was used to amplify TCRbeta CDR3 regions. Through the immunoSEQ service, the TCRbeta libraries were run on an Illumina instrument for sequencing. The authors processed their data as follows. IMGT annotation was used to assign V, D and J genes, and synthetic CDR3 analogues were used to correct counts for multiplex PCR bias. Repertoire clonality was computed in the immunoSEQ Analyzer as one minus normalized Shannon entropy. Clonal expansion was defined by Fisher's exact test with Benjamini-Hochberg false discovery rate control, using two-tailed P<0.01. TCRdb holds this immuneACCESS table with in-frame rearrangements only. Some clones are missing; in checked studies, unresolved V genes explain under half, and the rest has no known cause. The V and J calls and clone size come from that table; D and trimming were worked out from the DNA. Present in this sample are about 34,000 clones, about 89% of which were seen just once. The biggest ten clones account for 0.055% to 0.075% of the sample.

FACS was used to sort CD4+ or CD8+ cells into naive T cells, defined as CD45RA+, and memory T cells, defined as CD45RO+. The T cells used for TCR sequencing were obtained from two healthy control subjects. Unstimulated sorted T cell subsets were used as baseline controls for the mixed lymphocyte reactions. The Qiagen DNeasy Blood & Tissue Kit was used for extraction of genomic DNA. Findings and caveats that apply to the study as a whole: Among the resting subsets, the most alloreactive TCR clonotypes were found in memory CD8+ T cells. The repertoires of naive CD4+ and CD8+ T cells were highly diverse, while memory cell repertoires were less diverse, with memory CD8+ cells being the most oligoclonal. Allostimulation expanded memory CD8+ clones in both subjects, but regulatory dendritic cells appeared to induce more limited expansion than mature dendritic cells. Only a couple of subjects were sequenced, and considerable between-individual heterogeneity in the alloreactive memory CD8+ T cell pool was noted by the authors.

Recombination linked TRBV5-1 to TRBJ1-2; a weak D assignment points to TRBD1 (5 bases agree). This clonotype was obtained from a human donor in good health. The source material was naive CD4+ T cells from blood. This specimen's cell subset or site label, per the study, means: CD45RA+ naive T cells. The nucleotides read TGCGCCAGCAGCTTGCAGGGAAAGGACTATGGCTACACCTTC. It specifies CASSLQGKDYGYTF.